The 31 T cell receptor beta chains below all came from one sample that was sequenced in a study of T cell changes during pregnancy in multiple sclerosis. Generated by immunoSEQ multiplex PCR, the TCRdb table keeps only in-frame clones and is missing some. The sample carries about 100,000 clones, about 90% recorded once. The starting material was peripheral blood, obtained after pregnancy. These receptors originate from a female donor with multiple sclerosis, enrolled in a pregnancy study.

Points on this clone: A junction end diverges from the germline sequence, so it may reflect a read error. The same CDR3 also results from other DNA sequences found in this sample. The gene calls are TRBV30 and TRBJ1-2, with D maybe TRBD1 (5 bases). Germline assignment: CDR1 GTSNPN and CDR2 SVGIG (reference sequence). The CDR3 has 12 residues. The CDR3 DNA reads as TGTGCCTGGAGTGGACAGTTCTATGGTTACACCTTC. Residues: CAWSGQFYGYTF.

The rearrangement joins TRBV5-1 to TRBJ2-1; TRBD2 matches at 7 bases. Trimming removed 4 bases from V and 8 bases from J; junction bases left unmatched: 9. The germline V gene encodes CDR1 SGHRS and CDR2 YFSETQ. The CDR3 length is 14 residues. The CDR3 sequence: CASSPGGRLDEQFF. CDR3 nucleotide sequence: TGCGCCAGCAGCCCCGGGGGGAGGTTGGATGAGCAGTTCTTC.

This clone was detected only once. V and J are TRBV7-2 and TRBJ1-1, with D maybe TRBD1 (6 bases). Trimming took 1 base from V and 4 from J, leaving 13 bases between them. This CDR3 spans 15 amino acids. Germline V CDR1 and CDR2: SGHTA, FQGNSA. The CDR3 DNA is TGTGCCAGCAGCTTAGGTGGGGGCGCGGGCACTGAAGCTTTCTTT. It translates to CASSLGGGAGTEAFF.

The chain is built from TRBV5-4 and TRBJ2-3; 11 nucleotides agree with TRBD2. Germline CDR1 is SGHNT and CDR2 is YYREEE (reference sequence). CDR3 length: 15 residues. J was trimmed by 6 bases and V by 4 bases; bases with no gene match: 7. CDR3 amino acids: CASSGTSGIQDTQYF. For the CDR3, the DNA is TGTGCCAGCAGCGGGACTAGCGGAATCCAGGATACGCAGTATTTT.

The V and J genes are TRBV30 and TRBJ1-2, with 12 bases identical to TRBD1. Trimming removed 2 bases from V and 4 bases from J; junction bases left unmatched: 8. CDR1 and CDR2 from the germline V gene are GTSNPN and SVGIG (reference sequence). The CDR3 sequence is 16 residues long. For the CDR3, the DNA is TGTGCCTGGAGTACCGGGACAGGGGGCGGTGGCTATGGCTACACCTTC. Protein: CAWSTGTGGGGYGYTF.

The chain uses TRBV7-9 and TRBJ2-3; maybe TRBD1 (6 bases). CDR3 size: 15 residues. Germline values: CDR1 SEHNR, CDR2 FQNEAQ (reference sequence). V was shortened by 2 bases and J by 6 bases, with 15 bases between the two germline ends. CDR3 sequence reads: CASSLSGGSRDTQYF. The CDR3 region has the DNA TGTGCCAGCAGCTTATCTGGGGGCTCGAGGGATACGCAGTATTTT.

The rearrangement joins TRBV7-9 to TRBJ1-1, with D uncertain. Germline lookup yields CDR1 SEHNR and CDR2 FQNEAQ (reference sequence). The CDR3 runs to 14 residues. Trimming shortened V by 2 bases and J by 2 bases, and 9 bases separated the two germline ends. The CDR3 spells CASSLTPINTEAFF. The CDR3 region has the DNA TGTGCCAGCAGCTTAACACCAATTAACACTGAAGCTTTCTTT.

The chain combines TRBV27 with TRBJ2-4; D remains unclear. The CDR3 runs to 14 residues. V was shortened by 10 bases and J by 1 base, with 14 bases between the two germline ends. In germline, CDR1 is MNHEY, CDR2 SMNVEV (reference sequence). CDR3 bases: TGTGCCAACCCAGCGCGAAAGGCCAAAAACATTCAGTACTTC. Translation: CANPARKAKNIQYF.

The sample holds one count of this clone. The V and J genes are TRBV6-5 and TRBJ2-7; 10 positions match TRBD2. The CDR3 is made up of 15 amino acids. The V and J ends lost 2 bases and 3 bases, in that order; junction bases with no gene match: 4. Per germline, CDR1 MNHEY and CDR2 SVGAGI. The CDR3 nucleotides are TGTGCCAGCAGTTACAGGGCTAGCGGGAGCTACGAGCAGTACTTC. It encodes CASSYRASGSYEQYF.

A single count supports this clone. The chain carries TRBV10-3 and TRBJ1-2; D possibly corresponds to TRBD1 (5 bases). Germline loops: CDR1 ENHRY, CDR2 SYGVKD. This CDR3 is built from 13 residues. Trimming shortened V by 4 bases and J by 3 bases, and 9 bases separated the two germline ends. For the CDR3, the DNA is TGTGCCATCAGTGCCCCGACAGACTATGGCTACACCTTC. Translated, it gives CAISAPTDYGYTF.

V usage is TRBV30 and J usage is TRBJ2-2, with D possibly being TRBD2 (6 bases). Germline values: CDR1 GTSNPN, CDR2 SVGIG (reference sequence). CDR3 length: 13 amino acids. In nucleotides, the CDR3 is TGTGCAACGGGACTGGCGGAGGCCGGGGAGCTGTTTTTT. Protein sequence: CATGLAEAGELFF.

The J gene is TRBJ2-7, the V gene TRBV28, with a tentative D call TRBD2 (6 bases). Germline CDR1 is MDHEN and CDR2 is SYDVKM. This CDR3 has 15 amino acids. Trimming stripped 3 bases from V and 2 bases from J, with 14 bases between. The CDR3 is CASSLTRTNPYEQYF. The CDR3 DNA reads TGTGCCAGCAGTTTGACCAGGACTAACCCCTACGAGCAGTACTTC.

The chain employs TRBV5-1 and TRBJ2-1, with 8 bases identical to TRBD1. Trimming took 4 bases from V and 4 from J; bases not matched to a gene: 4. The germline V gene encodes CDR1 SGHRS and CDR2 YFSETQ. This CDR3 is built from 14 residues. CDR3 region: CASSLTGGYNEQFF. The CDR3 DNA is TGCGCCAGCAGCCTAACAGGGGGTTACAATGAGCAGTTCTTC. The full variable domain, in which reference TRBV5-1 and TRBJ2-1 provide the parts outside the CDR3, is KAGVTQTPRYLIKTRGQQVTLSCSPISGHRSVSWYQQTPGQGLQFLFEYFSETQRNKGNFPGRFSGRQFSNSRSEMNVSTLELGDSALYLCASSLTGGYNEQFFGPGTRLTVL.

The rearrangement links TRBV27 to TRBJ1-6, with D possibly TRBD1 on 5 matching bases. V was clipped by 1 base and J by 9 bases, with 13 bases between them. The CDR3 loop spans 15 amino acids. The germline CDR1 and CDR2 sequences are MNHEY and SMNVEV (reference sequence). The CDR3 DNA is TGTGCCAGCAGTTTATTTGGGGCCTCAGTTTCACCCCTCCACTTT. Amino acid sequence: CASSLFGASVSPLHF.

This clone has just a few counts. The chain's CDR3 is CASSQSASGNYGYTF. As DNA, the CDR3 is TGTGCCAGCAGCCAATCGGCCAGTGGTAACTATGGCTACACCTTC. This chain links TRBV16 with TRBJ1-2; D unclear. This CDR3 is 15 amino acids long. The ends were cut back, 0 bases at V and 1 base at J, with 9 bases in the middle. Germline CDR1 and CDR2: KGHSY and FQNENV. Complete variable domain (other parts from reference TRBV16 and TRBJ1-2): GEEVAQTPKHLVRGEGQKAKLYCAPIKGHSYVFWYQQVLKNEFKFLISFQNENVFDETGMPKERFSAKCLPNSPCSLEIQATKLEDSAVYFCASSQSASGNYGYTFGSGTRLTVV.

The chain is built from TRBV6-5 and TRBJ2-7; TRBD1 might be the D (6 bases). Germline CDR1 is MNHEY and CDR2 is SVGAGI. V was shortened by 6 bases and J by 7 bases, with 13 bases between the two germline ends. CDR3 size: 12 residues. The CDR3 region has the DNA TGTGCCAGCAGGTCACAGGGTTTGGAGCAGTACTTC. Its translation is CASRSQGLEQYF.

The V call is TRBV7-3, the J call TRBJ2-5; D is ambiguous. CDR3 size: 15 residues. V was clipped by 5 bases and J by 2 bases, with 15 bases between them. Germline V gene sequence: CDR1 SGHTA, CDR2 FQGTGA. The CDR3, as DNA: TGTGCCAGCAGCCTCCTTGGGCAGGCTCAAGAGACCCAGTACTTC. Protein product: CASSLLGQAQETQYF.

Only one count was recorded for this clone. This chain uses TRBV27 with TRBJ2-1; D is perhaps TRBD1 (6 bases). CDR1 is MNHEY and CDR2 is SMNVEV in the germline V gene (reference sequence). V lost 6 bases, J lost 0 bases, and 9 bases lay in between. This CDR3 comprises 14 residues. Here the CDR3 reads CASRTGGSYNEQFF. The CDR3 region has the DNA TGTGCCAGCAGGACAGGAGGCTCCTACAATGAGCAGTTCTTC.

The chain links TRBV15 to TRBJ1-6; D is ambiguous. V was clipped by 0 bases and J by 9 bases, with 9 bases between them. The CDR3 is 14 amino acids. Looked up from germline, CDR1 is LNHNV and CDR2 is YYDKDF (reference sequence). The CDR3 DNA follows: TGTGCCACCAGCAGAGATCGGGAGTTTTCACCCCTCCACTTT. Protein product: CATSRDREFSPLHF.

The V and J genes are TRBV5-1 and TRBJ1-1, with 7 nucleotides matching TRBD1. CDR1 and CDR2 (germline): SGHRS, YFSETQ. CDR3 length equals 14 residues. V dropped 4 bases and J dropped 3; count of bases not matched to a gene: 6. CDR3 in DNA: TGCGCCAGCAGCGTCACCACAGGGGACACTGAAGCTTTCTTT. It encodes CASSVTTGDTEAFF.

The V gene is TRBV5-1, the J gene TRBJ2-1, with D possibly matching TRBD2 (6 bases). This CDR3 has 14 residues. Germline CDR1 SGHRS, CDR2 YFSETQ. V was cut by 4 bases and J by 8 bases, with 16 bases left in between. The CDR3 region has the DNA TGCGCCAGCAGCCTCCGGCTAGCTAGCGATGAGCAGTTCTTC. Translation gives CASSLRLASDEQFF. Variable domain in full (rest from reference TRBV5-1 and TRBJ2-1): KAGVTQTPRYLIKTRGQQVTLSCSPISGHRSVSWYQQTPGQGLQFLFEYFSETQRNKGNFPGRFSGRQFSNSRSEMNVSTLELGDSALYLCASSLRLASDEQFFGPGTRLTVL.

This clone was seen a handful of times. The chain uses TRBV5-5 and TRBJ2-6, with a tentative D call TRBD2 (7 bases). This CDR3 has 15 amino acids. Trimming cost V 5 bases and J 3 bases, with 12 bases left between them. CDR1 is SGHKS and CDR2 is YYEKEE in the germline V gene (reference sequence). The CDR3 nucleotides read TGTGCCAGCAGTAGGGGGGGGCTTGGGGCCAACGTCCTGACTTTC. Residues: CASSRGGLGANVLTF.

This sequence joins TRBV7-6 and TRBJ1-1; TRBD1 agrees at 9 bases. V dropped 1 base and J dropped 1; count of bases not matched to a gene: 13. The CDR3 runs 19 residues. Germline-derived CDR1 and CDR2 are SGHVS and FNYEAQ. The chain's CDR3 is CASSLGRYRGQGGNTEAFF. CDR3 nucleotides: TGTGCCAGCAGCTTAGGTCGCTATAGGGGACAGGGAGGGAACACTGAAGCTTTCTTT.

V gene TRBV7-9 combines with J gene TRBJ1-1, with TRBD1 matching over 8 bases. Trimming cost V 4 bases and J 6 bases; bases outside gene matches: 7. CDR3 length equals 14 residues. CDR1 is SEHNR and CDR2 is FQNEAQ in the germline V gene (reference sequence). The CDR3 nucleotides read TGTGCCAGCAGCTCCCTTGACAGGGGCCCTGAAGCTTTCTTT. Translation gives CASSSLDRGPEAFF.

V and J are TRBV5-1 and TRBJ2-7, with 9 bases fitting TRBD2. Germline values: CDR1 SGHRS, CDR2 YFSETQ. The length of the CDR3 is 16 residues. J was trimmed by 0 bases and V by 2 bases; bases with no gene match: 6. The CDR3 here is CASSFSSGGFSYEQYF. CDR3 coding DNA: TGCGCCAGCAGCTTCTCCAGCGGGGGGTTCTCCTACGAGCAGTACTTC. Together with reference TRBV5-1 and TRBJ2-7, the CDR3 gives the full variable domain: KAGVTQTPRYLIKTRGQQVTLSCSPISGHRSVSWYQQTPGQGLQFLFEYFSETQRNKGNFPGRFSGRQFSNSRSEMNVSTLELGDSALYLCASSFSSGGFSYEQYFGPGTRLTVT.

Comments on this clone: Sequence at one end of the junction differs from germline and may be a read error. The V call is TRBV7-2, the J call TRBJ2-3, with 11 bases identical to TRBD2. Germline loops: CDR1 SGHTA, CDR2 FQGNSA. CDR3 size: 14 residues. DNA for the CDR3: TGTGCCAGCAGATTAGCGGGGGGGCCAGATACGCAGTATTTT. This sequence encodes CASRLAGGPDTQYF.

The rearrangement joins TRBV5-1 to TRBJ1-4; 7 nucleotides match TRBD1. The V and J ends lost 3 bases and 4 bases, in that order; junction bases with no gene match: 9. The CDR3 sequence is 16 residues long. Germline V gene data show CDR1 as SGHRS and CDR2 as YFSETQ. The CDR3 spells CASSSLWGQNNEKLFF. Here the CDR3 DNA reads TGCGCCAGCAGCTCCCTCTGGGGACAGAATAATGAAAAACTGTTTTTT.

The J gene is TRBJ2-5, the V gene TRBV6-6; D unclear. The germline gives CDR1 MNHNY, CDR2 SVGAGI (reference sequence). Trimming took 2 bases from V and 5 from J, leaving 3 bases between them. The CDR3 consists of 11 residues. CDR3 amino acids: CASSYLETQYF. Written as DNA, the CDR3 is TGTGCCAGCAGTTACCTGGAGACCCAGTACTTC.

The J gene is TRBJ2-7, the V gene TRBV2, with 10 nucleotides matching TRBD1. CDR1 is SNHLY, CDR2 FYNNEI, per germline. The ends lost 8 bases at V and 6 bases at J; junction bases unmatched: 10. This CDR3 is 14 amino acids long. The CDR3 region is CASAPDRGSVEQYF. The CDR3 DNA sequence: TGTGCCAGCGCCCCGGACAGGGGGTCTGTCGAGCAGTACTTC.

The V call is TRBV21-1, the J call TRBJ1-2. TRBV21-1 is a pseudogene locus. The CDR3 sequence is 13 residues long. CDR3 nucleotides: TGTGCCAGCGCATATTGGAGGGGTTTCGGCTACACCTTC. Its translation is CASAYWRGFGYTF.

The chain is built from TRBV30 and TRBJ2-3; 7 bases line up with TRBD2. The CDR3 has 15 residues. Germline V lookup: CDR1 GTSNPN, CDR2 SVGIG (reference sequence). With V trimmed by 3 bases and J by 2 bases, 8 bases remained unmatched. The CDR3 bases are TGTGCCTGGAGAAGGGCTAGCGGAGACACAGATACGCAGTATTTT. Protein: CAWRRASGDTDTQYF.